The T cell receptor (beta chain) described here comes from a study of CD8+CD57+ T cells in acquired aplastic anemia. Across the whole study: Sorted CD4+ plus CD8+ cells gave DNA averaging approximately 3.2 ug.

Template material for TCR beta VDJ and CDR3 profiling consisted of genomic DNA. A single record per CDR3 protein comes from TCRdb applying MiXCR to the reads. The sample has roughly 100,000 distinct CDR3 sequences, roughly two thirds seen once; the top ten hold 60% to 80%. Deletions cut 3 bases from V and 7 bases from J, with 13 bases between. The CDR3 runs 12 residues. The germline V gene encodes CDR1 SQVTM and CDR2 ANQGSEA. As regards this clonotype: Its antigen is not identified.

For sequencing, patients were chosen who had shown expansion of CD8+CD57+ cells by flow cytometry. Study-wide points: Researchers report that twenty-nine CD8+ CDR3 sequences appeared in both patients and controls. Controls and patients did not differ significantly in CD8+ Simpson's diversity.

The sample consisted of sorted CD4+, CD8+, or CD8+CD57+ T cells (not recorded which) from PBMCs. The clonotype originates from a human donor with aplastic anemia. The chain couples TRBV29-1 to TRBJ2-7, with a possible D match to TRBD2 (5 bases). The chain's CDR3 is CSVEAHTGEQYF. CDR3 coding DNA: TGCAGCGTTGAGGCCCATACGGGGGAGCAGTACTTC.